The present T cell receptor (beta chain) was sequenced within a study of blood T cells in healthy people across ages. After removal of 6 bases from V and 6 bases from J, the junction contained 8 bases not matched to a gene. This CDR3 is built from 15 residues. The study, taken as a whole, reports: When set beside aged donors, long-lived donors presented more naive CD4+ cells and higher diversity. Per million T cells, the diversity of TCR beta decreased roughly linearly as age advanced. Those diversity estimates obtained from one million T cells were thought to be underestimates.

The donors, healthy Caucasians from Russia, were aged 6 to 90. Sample-barcoded 5' priming and a J-beta primer mix drove a second PCR of roughly 7 to 11 cycles. TCRdb re-derived calls from the 5' RACE reads in MiXCR, one entry per CDR3 protein. Here the sample spans some 1.6 million distinct CDR3 sequences, about 35% being singletons. This clonotype was seen only a few times. No antigen is known for it. The origin of this receptor is a woman aged 30 to 39 in good health. Sequencing was done on a sample of blood. The chain employs TRBV12-3 or TRBV12-4 and TRBJ2-2, with 9 bases that match TRBD1. This CDR3 reads CASSKDRGPAGELFF. The CDR3 DNA follows: TGTGCCAGCAGCAAGGACAGGGGACCGGCCGGGGAGCTGTTTTTT.